This record looks at one T cell receptor (beta chain) sequence and its context. The Seattle patients, enrolled during active infection, were followed longitudinally. With 2 bases clipped from V and 4 bases from J, the junction kept 4 bases outside the gene matches. Germline V gives CDR1 MDHEN, CDR2 SYDVKM. This CDR3 is built from 14 residues. The sample is drawn from a study of blood T cell repertoires in COVID-19. The data were produced by immunoSEQ multiplex PCR, yet TCRdb's version contains in-frame clones alone and is incomplete. The sample records fewer than 450,000 clones, around 88% being singletons.

This clonotype was sampled from a woman aged 45-59 years with COVID-19, enrolled during active disease. Sequenced sample: peripheral blood. V and J are TRBV28 and TRBJ1-1; 7 nucleotides match TRBD1. CDR3 residues: CASSLIGGGTEAFF. The CDR3 DNA reads TGTGCCAGCAGTTTAATAGGGGGCGGCACTGAAGCTTTCTTT.